The table lists the clone carrying this TCR beta chain with a count of one. This entry comes from a study of T cell responses to AZD1222 COVID-19 vaccine. V was clipped by 6 bases and J by 6 bases; unmatched bases: 8. Germline V gives CDR1 MNHEY, CDR2 SVGAGI. CDR3 size: 14 residues. The assay was immunoSEQ multiplex PCR, and TCRdb's table has in-frame clones only and misses some. The profile covers about 140,000 clones, with just over 85% appearing a single time and approximately 3.5% taken by the ten largest. The source of this sequence is an adult in good health. The starting material was peripheral blood, obtained on day 0 of AZD1222 vaccination. V usage is TRBV6-5 and J usage is TRBJ1-5; TRBD1 aligns across 7 bases. DNA of the CDR3: TGTGCCAGCAGCAGGGGGGAAGGGGGTCAGCCCCAGCATTTT. It specifies CASSRGEGGQPQHF.